The sequence of this T cell receptor (beta chain) was determined in a study of siplizumab effects on memory and regulatory T cells. The protocol was immunoSEQ multiplex PCR, while the TCRdb copy is restricted to in-frame clones and leaves out a portion. The table shows 9,500 to 15,000 clones, with 47% occurring only once. In regard to this clone: Antigen specificity is unknown.

Study results and limitations: Naive T cells seemed more diverse than memory cells; they also seemed major alloresponse contributors.

An approximately six-day coculture at 37°C was performed with the mixed lymphocyte reaction cells. Specimen: CFSE-low (dividing) CD8+ T cells sorted from an allogeneic mixed lymphocyte reaction. This TCR was sampled from a human donor in good health; the cells came from an allogeneic mixed lymphocyte reaction. Some clones in this sample may be carry-over from other donors' samples.

CDR3 loop: CASSLSSGHYYYEQYF. Written as DNA, the CDR3 is TGTGCCAGCAGTTTATCGTCGGGACACTACTACTACGAGCAGTACTTC. The chain uses TRBV27 and TRBJ2-7; perhaps TRBD1 as D (6 bases). Per the germline V gene, CDR1 is MNHEY and CDR2 is SMNVEV (reference sequence). Trimming removed 0 bases from V and 3 bases from J, with 15 bases in between. The CDR3 consists of 16 residues.